A selection of T cell receptor beta chains follows, all from one sample in a study of neurological immune-mediated disorders. MiXCR, run by TCRdb on the 5' RACE reads, gives a single entry per CDR3 protein. The sample holds 65,000 to 80,000 distinct CDR3 sequences; more than 15% are singletons and the top ten take 15% to 17%. Sequencing used PBMCs. The receptors come from a woman between 40 and 50 years old in good health. The CDR3 runs from the conserved cysteine through the conserved F or W. The D gene is left open where the match is weak. Size is omitted from some rows. Given values are once, few, many or a class for expanded clones.

>TRBJ2-7|many|TRBV5-1|.
CASRRDPGTDTYEQYF
TGCGCCAGCAGACGCGACCCCGGGACGGACACCTACGAGCAGTACTTC
>TRBJ2-4|.|TRBV2|.
CASSGRGGINIQYF
TGTGCCAGCAGCGGGCGGGGAGGCATAAACATACAGTACTTC
>TRBJ2-2|many|TRBV10-1|.
CASSDWENTGELFF
TGCGCCAGCAGTGACTGGGAGAACACCGGGGAGCTGTTTTTT
>TRBJ2-1|many|TRBV7-8|.
CASSLWVPAREQFF
TGTGCCAGCAGCTTATGGGTCCCCGCCAGGGAGCAGTTCTTC
>TRBJ1-6|many|TRBV2|.
CASSGERGVNSPLHF
TGTGCCAGCAGTGGGGAAAGGGGCGTTAATTCACCCCTCCACTTT
>TRBJ2-5|many|TRBV7-9|.
CASSPPYGQETQYF
TGTGCCAGCAGCCCTCCCTACGGTCAAGAGACCCAGTACTTC
>TRBJ2-5|many|TRBV9|.
CASSVGLKETQYF
TGTGCCAGCAGCGTAGGTCTAAAAGAGACCCAGTACTTC
>TRBJ1-6|many|TRBV7-2|TRBD1
CASSLVAGGSSPLHF
TGTGCCAGCAGCTTAGTGGCAGGGGGCAGCTCACCCCTCCACTTT
>TRBJ2-2|many|TRBV3-1|TRBD1
CASSQGTGSTGELFF
TGTGCCAGCAGCCAAGGGACAGGTTCCACCGGGGAGCTGTTTTTT
>TRBJ2-3|many|TRBV20-1|.
CSAGWGVHSSDTQYF
TGCAGTGCCGGGTGGGGGGTTCACTCTTCAGATACGCAGTATTTT
>TRBJ1-2|many|TRBV21-1|.
CATVGLNYGYTF
TGTGCCACCGTGGGCCTTAACTATGGCTACACCTTC
>TRBJ1-1|many|TRBV6-6|.
CASTPGAEAFF
TGTGCCAGCACCCCAGGAGCTGAAGCTTTCTTT
>TRBJ1-1|many|TRBV20-1|.
CSAPLATEAFF
TGCAGTGCTCCACTTGCAACTGAAGCTTTCTTT
>TRBJ1-2|many|TRBV7-2|.
CASSLRGQANYGYTF
TGTGCCAGCAGCTTACGGGGTCAAGCTAACTATGGCTACACCTTC
>TRBJ2-1|many|TRBV7-2|TRBD2
CASSLAGSGGLKQFF
TGTGCCAGCAGCTTAGCGGGTAGCGGGGGTCTAAAGCAGTTCTTC
>TRBJ2-7|.|TRBV20-1|.
CSARGPGTPSSYEQYF
TGCAGTGCTAGAGGTCCCGGGACACCGAGCTCCTACGAGCAGTACTTC
>TRBJ2-1|few|TRBV11-3|TRBD2
CASSLVGAGTYNEQFF
TGTGCCAGCAGCTTAGTCGGAGCGGGGACCTACAATGAGCAGTTCTTC
>TRBJ2-1|many|TRBV5-1|.
CASSLDWGSSYNEQFF
TGCGCCAGCAGCCTAGATTGGGGGTCATCCTACAATGAGCAGTTCTTC
>TRBJ1-1|many|TRBV7-2|.
CASRGQNLQRTEAFF
TGTGCCAGCAGAGGACAGAACCTCCAGCGCACTGAAGCTTTCTTT
>TRBJ2-5|many|TRBV15|.
CATSRPQGRWGAQETQYF
TGTGCCACCAGCAGACCCCAAGGCCGGTGGGGGGCCCAAGAGACCCAGTACTTC
>TRBJ2-2|many|TRBV7-2|.
CASSLVYNTGELFF
TGTGCCAGCAGCTTAGTATACAACACCGGGGAGCTGTTTTTT
>TRBJ2-3|many|TRBV20-1|.
CSVATNTDTQYF
TGCAGTGTGGCTACGAACACAGATACGCAGTATTTT
>TRBJ2-2|few|TRBV28|.
CASKLGNTGELFF
TGTGCCAGCAAACTCGGGAACACCGGGGAGCTGTTTTTT
>TRBJ2-2|many|TRBV2|.
CASSPGTTNTGELFF
TGTGCCAGCAGCCCGGGGACGACCAACACCGGGGAGCTGTTTTTT
>TRBJ1-2|many|TRBV6-2/TRBV6-3|.
CASSAPPGAGYGYTF
TGTGCCAGCAGTGCCCCTCCCGGGGCTGGCTATGGCTACACCTTC
>TRBJ2-3|many|TRBV4-1|.
CASSQGGEDTQYF
TGCGCCAGCAGCCAAGGGGGGGAGGATACGCAGTATTTT
>TRBJ1-4|many|TRBV7-2|.
CASSLAKGLGEKLFF
TGTGCCAGCAGCTTAGCCAAGGGCCTGGGGGAAAAACTGTTTTTT
>TRBJ2-6|many|TRBV20-1|TRBD1
CLVKGTGASGANVLTF
TGCCTCGTGAAGGGGACAGGGGCCTCTGGGGCCAACGTCCTGACTTTC
>TRBJ2-1|many|TRBV2|.
CASSGRSSYNEQFF
TGTGCCAGCAGTGGACGGAGTAGCTACAATGAGCAGTTCTTC
>TRBJ1-1|many|TRBV7-9|.
CASSLGGVRNTEAFF
TGTGCCAGCAGCTTGGGGGGCGTGAGAAACACTGAAGCTTTCTTT
>TRBJ2-6|many|TRBV30|.
CAWSAQLGANVLTF
TGTGCCTGGAGTGCCCAGTTAGGGGCCAACGTCCTGACTTTC
>TRBJ2-7|many|TRBV7-9|TRBD1
CAGYRDSYEQYF
TGTGCCGGTTACCGGGACAGCTACGAGCAGTACTTC
>TRBJ1-3|many|TRBV5-1|.
CASSLNVRGRDSGNTIYF
TGCGCCAGCAGCTTGAATGTGCGTGGACGGGACTCTGGAAACACCATATATTTT
>TRBJ1-1|many|TRBV9|.
CASSGGPGRRNTEAFF
TGTGCCAGCAGCGGGGGGCCGGGACGGCGGAACACTGAAGCTTTCTTT
>TRBJ2-1|many|TRBV6-2/TRBV6-3|TRBD1
CAIEEAGTGVHNEQFF
TGTGCCATTGAGGAGGCCGGGACAGGGGTCCACAATGAGCAGTTCTTC
>TRBJ2-5|many|TRBV5-1|TRBD2
CASSLGSGGRQETQYF
TGCGCCAGCAGCTTGGGCTCCGGCGGGAGGCAAGAGACCCAGTACTTC
>TRBJ1-2|many|TRBV6-5|.
CASGGNYGYTF
TGTGCCAGCGGGGGTAACTATGGCTACACCTTC
>TRBJ2-5|many|TRBV20-1|.
CSATGPDEETQYF
TGCAGTGCTACCGGGCCAGACGAGGAGACCCAGTACTTC
>TRBJ2-3|many|TRBV9|TRBD1
CASSVAYGQAQGTDTQYF
TGTGCCAGCAGCGTAGCTTACGGACAGGCGCAGGGCACAGATACGCAGTATTTT
>TRBJ2-5|.|TRBV28|TRBD2
CASSPWSSGGLGTQYF
TGTGCCAGCAGCCCTTGGTCTAGCGGGGGCCTAGGGACCCAGTACTTC
>TRBJ2-3|many|TRBV7-3|TRBD2
CASSFGVGLAGTDTQYF
TGTGCCAGCAGCTTTGGTGTGGGACTAGCGGGAACTGATACGCAGTATTTT
>TRBJ1-5|few|TRBV6-6|.
CASSYSGGPYSNQPQHF
TGTGCCAGCAGTTACTCGGGGGGGCCCTATAGCAATCAGCCCCAGCATTTT
>TRBJ2-3|many|TRBV20-1|TRBD2
CSASGGEIGGPDTQYF
TGCAGTGCTAGCGGGGGGGAGATAGGTGGGCCAGATACGCAGTATTTT
>TRBJ2-1|many|TRBV3-1|TRBD2
CASRGGLAGQNNEQFF
TGTGCCAGCCGAGGGGGACTAGCGGGGCAGAACAATGAGCAGTTCTTC
>TRBJ2-1|many|TRBV4-3|TRBD2
CASSPTPRSREGNEQFF
TGCGCCAGCAGCCCGACCCCGCGATCGCGGGAGGGCAATGAGCAGTTCTTC
>TRBJ2-1|few|TRBV4-3|TRBD2
CASSRGTSGGSEQFF
TGCGCCAGCAGCCGGGGGACTAGCGGGGGGAGTGAGCAGTTCTTC
>TRBJ2-1|many|TRBV5-1|TRBD2
CASSLEGSGGDEQFF
TGCGCCAGCAGCTTGGAAGGTAGCGGGGGGGATGAGCAGTTCTTC
>TRBJ1-1|many|TRBV18|TRBD1
CASSLGQGAIAEAFF
TGTGCCAGCTCACTGGGACAGGGGGCTATAGCTGAAGCTTTCTTT